Listed below are T cell receptor beta chains from one sample, sequenced in a study of a mutant IDH1 vaccine in newly diagnosed glioma. These TCRs' antigens remain unknown. The assay was immunoSEQ multiplex PCR, and TCRdb's table has in-frame clones only and misses some. Of over 55,000 clones in the sample, about 81% were seen once. The source material was PBMCs, sampled from a glioma patient whose treatment included an IDH1 peptide vaccine. The origin of the receptors is a woman in her thirties or forties with glioma. Some clones in this sample may be carry-over from other donors' samples. The CDR3 runs from the conserved cysteine through the conserved F or W. The D gene is left open where the match is weak. A row's size may be missing; if present it is once, few, many or a size class.

clone size,V gene,D gene,J gene,CDR3 DNA,CDR3 protein
-,TRBV6-5,-,TRBJ1-1,TGTGCCAGCAGTTATCGGGGGGGCACTGAAGCTTTCTTT,CASSYRGGTEAFF
-,TRBV6-6,TRBD1,TRBJ2-7,TGTGCCAGCAGTTACCACAGGGGGACGACCTACGAGCAGTACTTC,CASSYHRGTTYEQYF
once,TRBV4-1,-,TRBJ2-7,TGCGCCAGCAGCCAATACCCCCGGGGGGCCTCCTACGAGCAGTACTTC,CASSQYPRGASYEQYF
-,TRBV5-1,-,TRBJ1-2,TGCGCCAGCAGCTTGGCCAAGGTCGATGGCTACACCTTC,CASSLAKVDGYTF
-,TRBV10-1,TRBD2,TRBJ2-3,TGCGCCAGCACCAGCGGGGGGGCCGGAGATACGCAGTATTTT,CASTSGGAGDTQYF
-,TRBV5-1,-,TRBJ1-5,TGCGCCAGCAGCTTGGGAGGGAGTAGCAATCAGCCCCAGCATTTT,CASSLGGSSNQPQHF
-,TRBV7-6,TRBD1,TRBJ1-5,TGTGCCAGCAGCTCCTATGACAGGGGGGGTGTGCCCCAGCATTTT,CASSSYDRGGVPQHF
-,TRBV27,TRBD2,TRBJ2-7,TGTGCCAGCAGCACCAGTAGCGGGGGCCCTACCTACGAGCAGTACTTC,CASSTSSGGPTYEQYF
once,TRBV19,TRBD1,TRBJ1-6,TGTGCCAGTAGTGCCGGGACAGGGTTCAATAATTCACCCCTCCACTTT,CASSAGTGFNNSPLHF
-,TRBV5-1,TRBD2,TRBJ2-7,TGCGCCAGCAGCTTGACTCTAGCGGGGGGAGCCTACGAGCAGTACTTC,CASSLTLAGGAYEQYF
-,TRBV5-1,TRBD1,TRBJ1-2,TGCGCCAGCAGCGTCCGGGACAGCTATGGCTACACCTTC,CASSVRDSYGYTF
few,TRBV4-2,-,TRBJ1-5,TGTGCCAGCAGCCCCGGGTTGGGAGAGGATAGCAATCAGCCCCAGCATTTT,CASSPGLGEDSNQPQHF
-,TRBV29-1,-,TRBJ1-2,TGCAGCGTTTCGGGGCGGGCTAACTATGGCTACACCTTC,CSVSGRANYGYTF
-,TRBV9,-,TRBJ1-1,TGTGCCAGCAGCGTAGTTCCGAACACTGAAGCTTTCTTT,CASSVVPNTEAFF
once,TRBV11-2,-,TRBJ2-7,TGTGCCAGCAGCTTAATTTGGAACCACGAGCAGTACTTC,CASSLIWNHEQYF
-,TRBV19,TRBD2,TRBJ2-4,TGTGCCAGTGGGGAGGGGGCCAAAAACATTCAGTACTTC,CASGEGAKNIQYF
-,TRBV7-9,-,TRBJ2-1,TGTGCCAGCGGCCGGTCGGGTGAGCAGTTCTTC,CASGRSGEQFF
-,TRBV5-1,TRBD1,TRBJ1-2,TGCGCCAGCGGCCACGGGACAGGCGCGCAAGGCTACACCTTC,CASGHGTGAQGYTF
-,TRBV20-1,-,TRBJ2-1,TGCAGTGCTAATGAGCAGTTCTTC,CSANEQFF
once,TRBV19,-,TRBJ1-2,TGTGCCAGTAGGAATCGGGGGGGATATCCCTATGGCTACACCTTC,CASRNRGGYPYGYTF
-,TRBV5-1,-,TRBJ2-7,TGCGCCAGCAGCTCCGGCGCTTCGGGGGCAAGCTCCGAGCAGTACTTC,CASSSGASGASSEQYF
few,TRBV7-9,-,TRBJ1-4,TGTGCCAGCAGCTCGAACCGGGGGGCGGTTGAGGAAAAACTGTTTTTT,CASSSNRGAVEEKLFF
-,TRBV6-5,-,TRBJ1-1,TGTGCCAGCAGTTATGAGGGGCGGGTCACTGAAGCTTTCTTT,CASSYEGRVTEAFF
once,TRBV7-2,-,TRBJ2-7,TGTGCCAGCAGCTTACAGGGAACCTACGAGCAGTACTTC,CASSLQGTYEQYF
once,TRBV9,-,TRBJ2-1,TGTGCCAGCAGCGTATATGGCGGGGAGTTTAATGAGCAGTTCTTC,CASSVYGGEFNEQFF
-,TRBV5-1,-,TRBJ2-5,TGCGCCAGCATCCGGGAAAGGGGGGAAGAGACCCAGTACTTC,CASIRERGEETQYF
-,TRBV28,-,TRBJ1-5,TGTGCCAGCAGTTTCAAACAGCCCCAGCATTTT,CASSFKQPQHF
-,TRBV5-4,-,TRBJ1-1,TGTGCCAGCAGCCTTTTAGCCACTGAAGCTTTCTTT,CASSLLATEAFF
-,TRBV29-1,-,TRBJ2-2,TGCAGCGTTGAAGATCCAGGGATCGGAAACACCGGGGAGCTGTTTTTT,CSVEDPGIGNTGELFF
few,TRBV7-2,-,TRBJ2-5,TGTGCCAGCAGCTCGTACCAAGAGACCCAGTACTTC,CASSSYQETQYF
-,TRBV30,-,TRBJ2-1,TGTGCCTGGCGGTGGATGAATGAGCAGTTCTTC,CAWRWMNEQFF
few,TRBV19,-,TRBJ1-1,TGTGCCAGTGGGTACAGGGCGGGAACTGAAGCTTTCTTT,CASGYRAGTEAFF